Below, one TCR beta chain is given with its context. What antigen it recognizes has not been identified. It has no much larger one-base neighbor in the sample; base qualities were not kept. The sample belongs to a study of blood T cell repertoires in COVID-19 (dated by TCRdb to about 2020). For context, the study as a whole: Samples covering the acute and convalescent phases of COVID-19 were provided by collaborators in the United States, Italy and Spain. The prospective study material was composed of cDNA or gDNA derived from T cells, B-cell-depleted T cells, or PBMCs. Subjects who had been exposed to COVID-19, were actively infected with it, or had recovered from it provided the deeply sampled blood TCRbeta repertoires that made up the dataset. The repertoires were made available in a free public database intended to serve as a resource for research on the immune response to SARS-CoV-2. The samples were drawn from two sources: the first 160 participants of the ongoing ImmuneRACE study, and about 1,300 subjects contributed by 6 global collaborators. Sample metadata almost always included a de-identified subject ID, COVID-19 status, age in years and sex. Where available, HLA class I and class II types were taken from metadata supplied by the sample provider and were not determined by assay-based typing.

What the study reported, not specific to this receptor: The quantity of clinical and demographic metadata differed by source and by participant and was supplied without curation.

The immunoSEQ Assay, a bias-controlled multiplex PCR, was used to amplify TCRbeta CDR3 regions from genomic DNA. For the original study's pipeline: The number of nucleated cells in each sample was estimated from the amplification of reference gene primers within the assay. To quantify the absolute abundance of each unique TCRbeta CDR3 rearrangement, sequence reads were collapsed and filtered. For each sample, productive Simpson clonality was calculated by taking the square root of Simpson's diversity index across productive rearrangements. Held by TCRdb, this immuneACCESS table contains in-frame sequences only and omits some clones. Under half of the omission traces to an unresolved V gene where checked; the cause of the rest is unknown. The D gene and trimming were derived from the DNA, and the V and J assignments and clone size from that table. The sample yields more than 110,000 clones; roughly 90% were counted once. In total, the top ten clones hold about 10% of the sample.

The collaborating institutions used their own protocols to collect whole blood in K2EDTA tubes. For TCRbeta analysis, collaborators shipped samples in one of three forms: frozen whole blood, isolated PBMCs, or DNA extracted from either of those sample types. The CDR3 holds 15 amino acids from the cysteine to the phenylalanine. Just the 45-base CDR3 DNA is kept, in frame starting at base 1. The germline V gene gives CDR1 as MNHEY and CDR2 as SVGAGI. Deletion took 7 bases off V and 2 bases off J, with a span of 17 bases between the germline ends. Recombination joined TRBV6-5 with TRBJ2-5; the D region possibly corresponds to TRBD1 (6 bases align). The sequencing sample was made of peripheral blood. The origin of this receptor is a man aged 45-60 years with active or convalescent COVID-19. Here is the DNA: TGTGCCAGCATTCGGAACAGGGACCTTCAAGAGACCCAGTACTTC. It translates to CASIRNRDLQETQYF.